Sequencing of this TCR beta chain was carried out in a study of shared clonotypes between healthy human individuals. Regarding the study as a whole: Generally, naive subsets (rather than memory subsets) showed larger estimated richness. The low donor count limited represented genetic and exposure-history diversity.

Trimming pared 4 bases from V and 7 bases from J, leaving 22 bases between. The CDR3 is 17 residues long. The germline V gene has CDR1 SGHAT and CDR2 FQNNGV. Subsets obtained from CD4+ cells comprised CD45RA+ naive and CD45RA-negative memory cells. The assay used deep level. TCRdb's table, derived via immunoSEQ multiplex PCR, lists solely in-frame clones and lacks some. The table lists some 2.4 million clones, 80% to 95% of them singletons. Note on this clone: Its antigen is currently unknown.

The genes are TRBV11-2 and TRBJ1-4; D gene unclear. The TCR originated in a man aged 18-30 years in good health. Some clones in this sample may be carry-over from other donors' samples. Material: naive CD4+ T cells from PBMCs. The subset here: CD45RA+ positively selected. The CDR3 reads CASSSSQFRVRGEKLFF. DNA of the CDR3: TGTGCCAGCAGCTCCAGCCAATTCCGGGTCCGGGGTGAAAAACTGTTTTTT.